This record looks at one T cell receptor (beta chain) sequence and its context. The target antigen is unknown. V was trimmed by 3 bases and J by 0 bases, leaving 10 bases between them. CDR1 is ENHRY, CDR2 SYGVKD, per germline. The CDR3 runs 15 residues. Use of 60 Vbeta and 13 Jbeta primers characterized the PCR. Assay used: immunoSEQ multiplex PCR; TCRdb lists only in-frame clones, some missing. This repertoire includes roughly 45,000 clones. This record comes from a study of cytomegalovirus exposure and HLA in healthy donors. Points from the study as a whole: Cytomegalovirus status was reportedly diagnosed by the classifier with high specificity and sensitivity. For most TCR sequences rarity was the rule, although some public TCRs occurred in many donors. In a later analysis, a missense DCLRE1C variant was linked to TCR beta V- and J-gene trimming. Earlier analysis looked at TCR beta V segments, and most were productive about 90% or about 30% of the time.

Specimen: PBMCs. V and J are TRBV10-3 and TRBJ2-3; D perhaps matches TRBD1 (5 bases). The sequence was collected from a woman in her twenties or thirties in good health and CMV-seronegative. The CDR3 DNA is TGTGCCATCAGTGACAGGGTTCATAGCACAGATACGCAGTATTTT. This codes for CAISDRVHSTDTQYF.